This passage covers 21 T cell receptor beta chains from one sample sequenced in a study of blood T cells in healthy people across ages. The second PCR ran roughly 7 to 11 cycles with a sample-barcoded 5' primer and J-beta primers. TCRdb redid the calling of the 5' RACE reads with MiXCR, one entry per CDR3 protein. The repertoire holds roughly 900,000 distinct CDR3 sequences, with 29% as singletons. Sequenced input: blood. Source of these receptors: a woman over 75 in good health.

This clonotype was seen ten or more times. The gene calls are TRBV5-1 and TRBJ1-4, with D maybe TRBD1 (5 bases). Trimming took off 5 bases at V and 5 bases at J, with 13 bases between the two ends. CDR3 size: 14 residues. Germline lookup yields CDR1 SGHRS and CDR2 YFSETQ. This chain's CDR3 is CASSTGRLNEKLFF. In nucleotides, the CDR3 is TGCGCCAGCAGTACGGGACGGCTAAATGAAAAACTGTTTTTT.

The CDR3 spells CASSQGPAGYKYF. CDR3 in DNA: TGTGCCAGCAGCCAAGGGCCAGCGGGGTATAAGTACTTC. The chain is built from TRBV3-1 and TRBJ2-7; 7 positions agree with TRBD2. J gave up 11 bases and V 1 base, and 8 bases lay outside the gene matches. CDR1 is LGHDT, CDR2 YNNKEL, per germline (reference sequence). CDR3 length: 13 amino acids.

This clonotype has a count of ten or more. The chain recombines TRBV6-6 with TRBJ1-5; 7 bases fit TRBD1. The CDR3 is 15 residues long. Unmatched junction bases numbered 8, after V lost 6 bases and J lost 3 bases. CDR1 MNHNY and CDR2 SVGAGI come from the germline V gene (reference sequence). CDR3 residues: CASSPDRAANQPQHF. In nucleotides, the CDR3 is TGTGCCAGCAGCCCCGACAGGGCCGCCAATCAGCCCCAGCATTTT.

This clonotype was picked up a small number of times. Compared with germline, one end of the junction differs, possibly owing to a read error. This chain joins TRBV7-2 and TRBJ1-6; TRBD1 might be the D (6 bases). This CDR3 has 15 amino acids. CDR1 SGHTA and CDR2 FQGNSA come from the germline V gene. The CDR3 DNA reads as TGTGCCAGCAGCTTAGACAGGGTGTTGAATTCACCCCCCCACTTT. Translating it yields CASSLDRVLNSPPHF.

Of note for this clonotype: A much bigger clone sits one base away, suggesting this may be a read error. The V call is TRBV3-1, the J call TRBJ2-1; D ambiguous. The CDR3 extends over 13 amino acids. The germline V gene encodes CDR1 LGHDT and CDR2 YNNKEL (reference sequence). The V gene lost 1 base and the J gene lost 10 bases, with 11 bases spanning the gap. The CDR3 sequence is CASSQVGSYEQFF. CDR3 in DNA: TGTGCCAGCAGCCAAGTAGGATCCTACGAGCAGTTCTTC.

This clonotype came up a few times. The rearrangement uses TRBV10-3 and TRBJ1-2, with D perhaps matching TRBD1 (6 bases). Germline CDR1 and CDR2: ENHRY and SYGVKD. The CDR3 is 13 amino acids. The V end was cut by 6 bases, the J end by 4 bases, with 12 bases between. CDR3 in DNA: TGTGCCATCAGCTCGACAGGCGGCTATGGCTACACCTTC. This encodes CAISSTGGYGYTF.

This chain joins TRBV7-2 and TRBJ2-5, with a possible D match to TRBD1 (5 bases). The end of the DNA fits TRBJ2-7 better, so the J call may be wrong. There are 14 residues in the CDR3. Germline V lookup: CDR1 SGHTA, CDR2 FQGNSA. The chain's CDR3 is CASSSRQLNYEQYF. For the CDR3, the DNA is TGTGCCAGCAGCTCCCGACAGTTGAACTACGAGCAGTACTTC.

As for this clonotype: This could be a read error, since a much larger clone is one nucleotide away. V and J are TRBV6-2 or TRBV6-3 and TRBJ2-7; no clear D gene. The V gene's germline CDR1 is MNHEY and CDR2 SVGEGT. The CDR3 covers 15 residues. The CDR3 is CTSSRPGASFYEQYF. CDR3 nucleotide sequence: TGTACCAGCAGTCGGCCTGGAGCGAGCTTCTACGAGCAGTACTTC.

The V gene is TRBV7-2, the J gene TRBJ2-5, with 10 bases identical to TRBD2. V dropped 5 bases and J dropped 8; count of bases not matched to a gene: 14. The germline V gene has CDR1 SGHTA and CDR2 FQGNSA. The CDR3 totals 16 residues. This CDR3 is CTSSLRTSGGAATQYF. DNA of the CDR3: TGTACCAGCAGCCTCCGGACCAGCGGGGGGGCCGCTACCCAGTACTTC.

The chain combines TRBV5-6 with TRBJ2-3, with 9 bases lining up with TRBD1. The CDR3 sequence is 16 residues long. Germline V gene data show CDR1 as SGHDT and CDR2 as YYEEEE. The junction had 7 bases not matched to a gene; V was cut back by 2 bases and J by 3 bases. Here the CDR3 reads CASSFTSGQGTDTQYF. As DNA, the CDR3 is TGTGCCAGCAGCTTTACCTCGGGACAGGGAACAGATACGCAGTATTTT.

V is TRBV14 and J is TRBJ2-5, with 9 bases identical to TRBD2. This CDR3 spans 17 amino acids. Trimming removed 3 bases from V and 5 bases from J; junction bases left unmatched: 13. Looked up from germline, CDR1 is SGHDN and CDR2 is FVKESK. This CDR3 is CASSHLLGLARRETQYF. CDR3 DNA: TGTGCCAGCAGCCACTTATTGGGACTAGCTCGGCGGGAGACCCAGTACTTC.

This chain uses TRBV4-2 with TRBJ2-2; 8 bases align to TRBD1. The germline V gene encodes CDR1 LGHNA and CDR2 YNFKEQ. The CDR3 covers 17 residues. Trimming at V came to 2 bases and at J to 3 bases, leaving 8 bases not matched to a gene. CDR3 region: CASSQTRTGKHTGELFF. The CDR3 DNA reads TGTGCCAGCAGCCAAACCCGGACAGGGAAGCACACCGGGGAGCTGTTTTTT.

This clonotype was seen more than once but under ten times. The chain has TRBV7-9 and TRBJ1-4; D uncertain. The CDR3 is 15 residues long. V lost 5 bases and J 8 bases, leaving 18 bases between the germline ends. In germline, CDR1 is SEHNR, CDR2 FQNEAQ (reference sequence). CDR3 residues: CASSPRANTEEKLFF. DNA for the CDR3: TGTGCCAGCAGCCCGCGGGCTAATACGGAAGAAAAACTGTTTTTT.

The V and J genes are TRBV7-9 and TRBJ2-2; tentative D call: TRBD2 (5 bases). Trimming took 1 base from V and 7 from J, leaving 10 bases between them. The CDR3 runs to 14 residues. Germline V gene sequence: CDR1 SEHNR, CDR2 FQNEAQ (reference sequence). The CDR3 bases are TGTGCCAGCAGCTTAGTGGCGGGTTGCGGGGAGCTGTTTTTT. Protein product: CASSLVAGCGELFF. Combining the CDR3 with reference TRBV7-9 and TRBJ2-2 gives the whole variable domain DTGVSQNPRHKITKRGQNVTFRCDPISEHNRLYWYRQTLGQGPEFLTYFQNEAQLEKSRLLSDRFSAERPKGSFSTLEIQRTEQGDSAMYLCASSLVAGCGELFFGEGSRLTVL.

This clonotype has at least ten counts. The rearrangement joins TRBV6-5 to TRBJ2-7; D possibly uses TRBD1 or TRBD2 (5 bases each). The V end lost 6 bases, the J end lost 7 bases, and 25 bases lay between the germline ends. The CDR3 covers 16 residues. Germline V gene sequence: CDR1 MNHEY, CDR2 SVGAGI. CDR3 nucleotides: TGTGCCAGCAGCAACTACGGGACGCGGGCGTTAGAAGAGCAGTACTTC. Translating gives CASSNYGTRALEEQYF.

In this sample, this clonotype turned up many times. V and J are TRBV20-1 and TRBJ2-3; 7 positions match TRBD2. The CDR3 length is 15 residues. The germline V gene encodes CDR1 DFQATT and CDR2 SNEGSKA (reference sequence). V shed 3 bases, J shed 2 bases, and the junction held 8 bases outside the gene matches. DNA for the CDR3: TGCAGTGCTAGCTCTCCAGCGGGGCCCACAGATACGCAGTATTTT. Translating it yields CSASSPAGPTDTQYF.

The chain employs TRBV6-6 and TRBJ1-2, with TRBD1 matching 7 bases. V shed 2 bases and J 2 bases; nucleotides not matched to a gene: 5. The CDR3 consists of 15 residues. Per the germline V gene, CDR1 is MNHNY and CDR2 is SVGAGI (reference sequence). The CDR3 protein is CASSYRQGMNYGYTF. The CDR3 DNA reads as TGTGCCAGCAGTTACCGACAGGGAATGAACTATGGCTACACCTTC.

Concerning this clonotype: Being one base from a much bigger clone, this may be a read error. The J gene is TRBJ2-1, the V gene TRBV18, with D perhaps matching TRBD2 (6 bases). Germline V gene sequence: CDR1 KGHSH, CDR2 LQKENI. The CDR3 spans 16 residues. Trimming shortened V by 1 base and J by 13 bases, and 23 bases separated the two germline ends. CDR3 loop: CASSPRASRGGETQFF. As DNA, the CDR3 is TGTGCCAGCTCACCACGCGCATCTAGGGGAGGAGAGACCCAGTTCTTC.

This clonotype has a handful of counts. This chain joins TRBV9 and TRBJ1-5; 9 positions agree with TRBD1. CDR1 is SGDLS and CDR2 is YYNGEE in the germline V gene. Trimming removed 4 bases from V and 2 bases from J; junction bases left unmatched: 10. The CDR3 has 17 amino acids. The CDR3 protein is CASSPGQGKSGNQPQHF. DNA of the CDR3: TGTGCCAGCAGCCCAGGACAGGGGAAGTCGGGCAATCAGCCCCAGCATTTT.

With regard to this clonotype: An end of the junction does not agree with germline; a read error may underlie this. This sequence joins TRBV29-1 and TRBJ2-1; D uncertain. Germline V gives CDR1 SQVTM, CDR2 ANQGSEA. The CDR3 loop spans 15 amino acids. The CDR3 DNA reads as TGCAACGTTGCCTCCCGGCCATGCACTTACAATGAGCAGTTCTTC. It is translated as CNVASRPCTYNEQFF.

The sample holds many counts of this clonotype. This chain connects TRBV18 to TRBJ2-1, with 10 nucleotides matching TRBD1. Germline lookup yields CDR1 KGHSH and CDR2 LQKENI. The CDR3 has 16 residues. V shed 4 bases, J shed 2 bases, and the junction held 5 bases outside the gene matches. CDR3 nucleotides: TGTGCCAGCTCACACACCGGGACAGGGGCCTACAATGAGCAGTTCTTC. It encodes CASSHTGTGAYNEQFF.